Listed here are 23 T cell receptor beta chains from one sample, sequenced in a study of blood T cell repertoires in COVID-19. The table came from immunoSEQ multiplex PCR; TCRdb's copy has only in-frame clones and leaves some out. The sample includes around 320,000 clones, approximately 85% seen only once; the top ten take just over 7%. The specimen was peripheral blood. The receptor set was obtained from a human donor in a cohort sampled during active COVID-19.

The rearrangement joins TRBV6-2 or TRBV6-3 to TRBJ1-5; D may be TRBD1 (6 bases). This CDR3 contains 16 residues. Between the trimmed V and J ends, which lost 5 bases and 1 base, there was a span of 15 bases. Germline CDR1 reads MNHEY; CDR2 reads SVGEGT. This CDR3 is CASSATGSVSNQPQHF. CDR3 sequence (DNA): TGTGCCAGCAGTGCTACAGGGTCCGTAAGCAATCAGCCCCAGCATTTT.

This clone was seen a single time. This chain connects TRBV13 to TRBJ1-2; D is possibly TRBD1 (6 bases). CDR1 and CDR2 from the germline V gene are PRHDT and FYEKMQ (reference sequence). Trimming pared 3 bases from V and 8 bases from J, leaving 13 bases between. The CDR3 runs to 13 residues. The CDR3 nucleotides read TGTGCCAGCAGCTTTTGGACAGCAAAAGGCTACACCTTC. This sequence encodes CASSFWTAKGYTF.

The chain uses TRBV11-2 and TRBJ2-7; weak D call: TRBD1 (6 bases). Looked up from germline, CDR1 is SGHAT and CDR2 is FQNNGV. The CDR3 has 13 amino acids. Trimming shortened V by 8 bases and J by 3 bases, and 14 bases separated the two germline ends. Here the CDR3 reads CASGAGTLYEQYF. CDR3 nucleotides: TGTGCCAGCGGCGCCGGGACACTCTACGAGCAGTACTTC.

The chain uses TRBV4-1 and TRBJ2-1; the match to TRBD1 covers 7 bases. CDR1 and CDR2 (germline): MGHRA, YSYEKL. The CDR3 sequence is 16 residues long. The V segment lost 1 base and the J segment 7 bases; nucleotides outside the gene matches: 10. The CDR3 loop is CASSQAQGFGRNEQFF. The CDR3 DNA is TGCGCCAGCAGCCAAGCACAGGGGTTTGGTCGGAATGAGCAGTTCTTC.

The rearrangement links TRBV20-1 to TRBJ1-2; D uncertain. Germline assignment: CDR1 DFQATT and CDR2 SNEGSKA (reference sequence). The CDR3 consists of 13 residues. Trimming removed 3 bases from V and 3 bases from J, with 11 bases in between. The CDR3 loop is CSASTGMDYGYTF. DNA for the CDR3: TGCAGTGCTAGTACGGGGATGGACTATGGCTACACCTTC.

CDR3 region: CASSRDREGRQPQHF. CDR3 DNA sequence: TGTGCCAGCAGCCGAGACAGGGAAGGTCGTCAGCCCCAGCATTTT. This rearrangement joins TRBV4-2 to TRBJ1-5; 7 bases are a match to TRBD1. Germline V lookup: CDR1 LGHNA, CDR2 YNFKEQ. This CDR3 comprises 15 residues. Germline trimming cut 4 bases from V and 6 bases from J; bases unmatched to any gene: 9.

The chain uses TRBV6-1 and TRBJ2-7, with D perhaps matching TRBD2 (5 bases). With 3 bases removed from V and 1 base from J, the gap between germline ends came to 10 bases. Germline V gene lookup returns CDR1 MNHNS and CDR2 SASEGT. This CDR3 contains 14 residues. The CDR3 reads CASSDGEGSYEQYF. The CDR3 coding sequence is TGTGCCAGCAGTGACGGGGAAGGTTCCTACGAGCAGTACTTC.

The rearrangement joins TRBV27 to TRBJ1-5; D is perhaps TRBD1 (5 bases). The germline V gene encodes CDR1 MNHEY and CDR2 SMNVEV (reference sequence). The CDR3 contains 14 residues. V gave up 3 bases and J gave up 7 bases, with 13 bases separating them. The CDR3 protein is CASSFAGLGQPQHF. The CDR3 nucleotides read TGTGCCAGCAGTTTTGCAGGGTTGGGCCAGCCCCAGCATTTT.

This chain connects TRBV5-1 to TRBJ1-6; D perhaps matches TRBD1 (6 bases). The V gene lost 5 bases and the J gene lost 8 bases, with 20 bases spanning the gap. Looked up from germline, CDR1 is SGHRS and CDR2 is YFSETQ. CDR3 length: 16 amino acids. The CDR3 DNA reads as TGCGCCAGCAGACCACTGGAAACAGGGTCCCATTCACCCCTCCACTTT. The encoded protein is CASRPLETGSHSPLHF.

The chain couples TRBV19 to TRBJ2-7; 7 bases map to TRBD1. The CDR3 contains 14 residues. The germline gives CDR1 LNHDA, CDR2 SQIVND (reference sequence). V was clipped by 4 bases and J by 7 bases; unmatched bases: 10. The CDR3 sequence: CASSRRQGSWEQYF. As DNA, the CDR3 is TGTGCCAGTAGTAGACGACAGGGTTCTTGGGAGCAGTACTTC.

The rearrangement links TRBV2 to TRBJ2-2; tentative D call: TRBD1 (6 bases). The CDR3 runs 13 residues. V lost 6 bases and J lost 2, with 7 bases in between. Germline-derived CDR1 and CDR2 are SNHLY and FYNNEI. The CDR3: CASSRGNTGELFF. In DNA form, the CDR3 reads TGTGCCAGCAGCAGGGGAAACACCGGGGAGCTGTTTTTT. Together with reference TRBV2 and TRBJ2-2, the CDR3 gives the full variable domain: EPEVTQTPSHQVTQMGQEVILRCVPISNHLYFYWYRQILGQKVEFLVSFYNNEISEKSEIFDDQFSVERPDGSNFTLKIRSTKLEDSAMYFCASSRGNTGELFFGEGSRLTVL.

This sequence joins TRBV19 and TRBJ1-4, with a tentative D call TRBD1 (6 bases). CDR1 LNHDA and CDR2 SQIVND come from the germline V gene (reference sequence). The CDR3 contains 13 residues. V was pared by 7 bases and J by 8 bases, with 14 bases between. The CDR3 DNA follows: TGTGCCAGTACCGGACAGCTTCGGGAAAAACTGTTTTTT. Translating it yields CASTGQLREKLFF. Full variable domain (remainder filled in from reference TRBV19 and TRBJ1-4): DGGITQSPKYLFRKEGQNVTLSCEQNLNHDAMYWYRQDPGQGLRLIYYSQIVNDFQKGDIAEGYSVSREKKESFPLTVTSAQKNPTAFYLCASTGQLREKLFFGSGTQLSVL.

The rearrangement links TRBV20-1 to TRBJ2-7; maybe TRBD1 (5 bases). V lost 3 bases and J lost 2, with 14 bases in between. CDR1 is DFQATT and CDR2 is SNEGSKA in the germline V gene (reference sequence). CDR3 length: 14 amino acids. This CDR3 reads CSASRRGRAYEQYF. In DNA, the CDR3 is TGCAGTGCTAGTCGAAGGGGAAGGGCCTACGAGCAGTACTTC.

This rearrangement joins TRBV28 to TRBJ1-3; D unresolved. Trimming took 4 bases from V and 0 from J, leaving 4 bases between them. The CDR3 has 13 residues. Per germline, CDR1 MDHEN and CDR2 SYDVKM. Written as DNA, the CDR3 is TGTGCCAGCAGTTGGAGCTCTGGAAACACCATATATTTT. Translation gives CASSWSSGNTIYF.

This chain links TRBV7-9 with TRBJ2-5; 10 positions agree with TRBD2. In germline, CDR1 is SEHNR, CDR2 FQNEAQ (reference sequence). The CDR3 has 16 amino acids. With V trimmed by 4 bases and J by 1 base, 6 bases remained unmatched. The CDR3 region is CASSSSSGGTQETQYF. The CDR3, as DNA: TGTGCCAGCAGCTCCTCTAGCGGGGGTACCCAAGAGACCCAGTACTTC.

A word on this clone: One junction end disagrees with the germline gene, perhaps due to a read error. The J gene is TRBJ2-7, the V gene TRBV5-8; 7 bases fit TRBD1. The CDR3 is 11 residues long. Per germline, CDR1 SGHTS and CDR2 YDEGEE. CDR3 residues: CASSLAGGISF. CDR3 nucleotide sequence: TGTGCCAGCAGCTTGGCAGGGGGAATCAGCTTC.

V is TRBV30 and J is TRBJ1-2; tentatively, D is TRBD1 (5 bases). This CDR3 comprises 13 residues. V lost 8 bases and J 4 bases, leaving 17 bases between the germline ends. In germline, CDR1 is GTSNPN, CDR2 SVGIG (reference sequence). The CDR3 DNA is TGTGCCGGGGGGGGTAGGGGCCTCTATGGCTACACCTTC. This encodes CAGGGRGLYGYTF.

CDR3: CASSDSGEYNEQFF. CDR3 DNA sequence: TGTGCCAGCAGTGACTCGGGCGAGTACAATGAGCAGTTCTTC. This rearrangement joins TRBV6-4 to TRBJ2-1; D is undetermined. V lost 0 bases to trimming and J lost 4 bases, with 7 bases between them. The CDR3 contains 14 residues. CDR1 and CDR2 from the germline V gene are MRHNA and SNTAGT.

This clone was seen more than once but under ten times. Other DNA sequences in the sample encode the same CDR3. The rearrangement joins TRBV19 to TRBJ1-1, with TRBD1 identical over 9 bases. V lost 6 bases to trimming and J lost 5 bases; unmatched junction nucleotides: 4. Germline V gene data show CDR1 as LNHDA and CDR2 as SQIVND (reference sequence). This CDR3 has 13 amino acids. Here the CDR3 DNA reads TGTGCCAGTAGGACAGGGGGAGGGACTGAAGCTTTCTTT. Translating gives CASRTGGGTEAFF.

This chain links TRBV2 with TRBJ1-1; D call uncertain. The CDR3 totals 13 residues. V gave up 6 bases and J gave up 0 bases, with 8 bases separating them. Germline V gene sequence: CDR1 SNHLY, CDR2 FYNNEI. The DNA for the CDR3 is TGTGCCAGCAGGATGGACTTGAACACTGAAGCTTTCTTT. This translates into CASRMDLNTEAFF.

The chain is built from TRBV18 and TRBJ2-7; 8 bases agree with TRBD1. The CDR3 contains 14 residues. Germline lookup yields CDR1 KGHSH and CDR2 LQKENI. The junction had 4 bases not matched to a gene; V was cut back by 3 bases and J by 3 bases. The CDR3 nucleotides are TGTGCCAGCTCACCCCGGGACAGGAACTACGAGCAGTACTTC. Translating it yields CASSPRDRNYEQYF.

This sequence joins TRBV5-1 and TRBJ1-2; 7 bases agree with TRBD1. The CDR3 is made up of 14 amino acids. From germline, CDR1 is SGHRS and CDR2 YFSETQ. The V gene end was trimmed by 4 bases and the J gene end by 4 bases; junction bases not matched to a gene: 7. The CDR3 sequence: CASSGGQAFYGYTF. As DNA, the CDR3 is TGCGCCAGCAGCGGAGGACAGGCGTTCTATGGCTACACCTTC.

In regard to this clone: One end of the junction does not line up with germline, which may come from a read error. The chain links TRBV3-1 (or the pseudogene TRBV3-2) to TRBJ1-2; D is possibly TRBD1 (6 bases). The length of the CDR3 is 12 residues. Germline V lookup: CDR1 LGHDT, CDR2 YNNKEL (reference sequence). CDR3 nucleotides: TGTGCCAGCAGCCAGGGCAGGGGAGGGATAGACTTC. This encodes CASSQGRGGIDF.